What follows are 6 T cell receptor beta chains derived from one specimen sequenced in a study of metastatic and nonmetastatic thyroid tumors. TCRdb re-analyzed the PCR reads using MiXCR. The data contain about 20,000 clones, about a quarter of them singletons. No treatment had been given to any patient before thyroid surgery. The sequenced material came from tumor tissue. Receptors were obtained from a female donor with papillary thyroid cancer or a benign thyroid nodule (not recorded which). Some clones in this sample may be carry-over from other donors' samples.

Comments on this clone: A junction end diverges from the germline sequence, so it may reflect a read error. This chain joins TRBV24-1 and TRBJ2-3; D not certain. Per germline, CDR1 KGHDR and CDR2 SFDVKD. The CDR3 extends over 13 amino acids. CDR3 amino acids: CAASDGVTDTQYF. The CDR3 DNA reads TGTGCCGCCAGTGATGGGGTCACAGATACGCAGTATTTT.

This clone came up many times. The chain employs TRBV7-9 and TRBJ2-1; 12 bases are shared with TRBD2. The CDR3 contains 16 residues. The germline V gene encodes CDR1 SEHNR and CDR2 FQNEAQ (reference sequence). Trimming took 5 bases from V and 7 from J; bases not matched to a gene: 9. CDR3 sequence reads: CASSPSGRDIRNEQFF. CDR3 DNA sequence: TGTGCCAGCAGCCCTAGCGGGAGGGACATAAGGAATGAGCAGTTCTTC.

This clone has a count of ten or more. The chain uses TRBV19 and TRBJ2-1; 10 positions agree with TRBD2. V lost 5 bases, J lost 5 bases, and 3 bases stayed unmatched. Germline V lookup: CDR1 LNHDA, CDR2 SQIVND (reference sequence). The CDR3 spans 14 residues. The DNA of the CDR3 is TGTGCCAGTAGTCCTCTAGCGGGAGACAATGAGCAGTTCTTC. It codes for CASSPLAGDNEQFF.

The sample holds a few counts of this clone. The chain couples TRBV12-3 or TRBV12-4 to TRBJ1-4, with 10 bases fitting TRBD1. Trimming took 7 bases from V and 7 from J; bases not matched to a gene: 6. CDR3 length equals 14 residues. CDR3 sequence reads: CASMPGQGGEKLFF. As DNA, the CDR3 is TGTGCCAGCATGCCAGGACAGGGGGGTGAAAAACTGTTTTTT.

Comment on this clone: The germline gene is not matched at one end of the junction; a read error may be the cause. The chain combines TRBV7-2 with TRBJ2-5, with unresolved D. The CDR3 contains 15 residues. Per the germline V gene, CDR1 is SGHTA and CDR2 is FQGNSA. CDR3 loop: CASSLSITTQDTQYF. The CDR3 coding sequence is TGTGCCAGCAGCTTATCGATCACCACCCAAGACACCCAGTACTTC.

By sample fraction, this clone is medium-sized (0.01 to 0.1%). The CDR3 region is CASSFRTSGSSYEQYF. The CDR3 DNA sequence: TGTGCCAGCAGCTTCCGGACTAGCGGGAGTTCCTACGAGCAGTACTTC. This chain joins TRBV11-2 and TRBJ2-7; 13 nucleotides match TRBD2. Losses at the gene ends were 3 bases for V and 1 base for J; bases not matched to a gene: 3. This CDR3 has 16 residues. Germline loops: CDR1 SGHAT, CDR2 FQNNGV. Complete variable domain (other parts from reference TRBV11-2 and TRBJ2-7): EAGVAQSPRYKIIEKRQSVAFWCNPISGHATLYWYQQILGQGPKLLIQFQNNGVVDDSQLPKDRFSAERLKGVDSTLKIQPAKLEDSAVYLCASSFRTSGSSYEQYFGPGTRLTVT.